This T cell receptor (beta chain) was found in a study of early T cells in non-severe SARS-CoV-2 infection. At the level of the study: The authors sequenced bulk RNA from unsorted whole blood, leaving chains unpaired. Study outcomes and limitations: The VDJdb matching leaned toward anti-spike CD8 responses and overlooked private and CD4 specificities.

As part of library construction, unique molecular identifiers were attached to individual cDNA molecules. TCRdb independently ran MiXCR on the 5' RACE reads; one entry per CDR3 protein. Among around 60,000 distinct CDR3 sequences listed, approximately 12% were seen once. This clonotype was counted only a few times. Its antigen is unidentified. The CDR3 contains 15 residues. CDR1 and CDR2 from the germline V gene are SGHVS and FQNEAQ. V lost 4 bases and J lost 0; bases outside the gene matches: 6. The chain employs TRBV7-8 and TRBJ2-7, with TRBD1 matching 7 bases. This TCR derives from an adult who was a healthcare worker with PCR-confirmed SARS-CoV-2 infection or an uninfected control (not recorded which). Sequencing was carried out using whole blood. CDR3 residues: CASSSYGTVSYEQYF. The DNA for the CDR3 is TGTGCCAGCAGCTCGTACGGGACAGTCTCCTACGAGCAGTACTTC.